This is a list of T cell receptor beta chains from one sample in a study of regulatory T cells in long-lasting Graves disease. TCRdb ran MiXCR on the multiplex PCR reads and lists one entry per CDR3 protein. The sample lists hundreds of thousands of distinct CDR3 sequences; approximately 23% were seen once. The sample in question was peripheral blood mononuclear cells (PBMCs), obtained when the disease was refractory, from a patient treated with antithyroid drugs. The receptors originated from a female donor with Graves disease. CDR3s leave out the opening cysteine and the closing phenylalanine or tryptophan. The order of the fields is CDR3 length, V gene, clone size, CDR3 protein. Size is omitted from some rows. Given values are once, few, many or a class for expanded clones.

cdr3_length: 14; v_call: TRBV12-3/TRBV12-4; clone_size: .; cdr3_aa: ASSLEAGPTPGELF
cdr3_length: 7; v_call: TRBV28; clone_size: many; cdr3_aa: ATSYEQY
cdr3_length: 14; v_call: TRBV20-1; clone_size: .; cdr3_aa: SARAARGVSNQPQH
cdr3_length: 14; v_call: TRBV5-8; clone_size: .; cdr3_aa: ASSSDPGVRMQPQH
cdr3_length: 11; v_call: TRBV20-1; clone_size: .; cdr3_aa: SAAIHQNTEAF
cdr3_length: 11; v_call: TRBV4-2; clone_size: .; cdr3_aa: ASSQVLGREAF
cdr3_length: 13; v_call: TRBV28; clone_size: many; cdr3_aa: ASTKGQGQIYGYT
cdr3_length: 13; v_call: TRBV5-1; clone_size: .; cdr3_aa: ASSLGQGKSGELF
cdr3_length: 10; v_call: TRBV30; clone_size: .; cdr3_aa: AWSASQYEQY
cdr3_length: 12; v_call: TRBV15; clone_size: .; cdr3_aa: ATSRGLIQGGYT
cdr3_length: 14; v_call: TRBV6-9; clone_size: .; cdr3_aa: ASSYSPRTGVFEQY
cdr3_length: 12; v_call: TRBV28; clone_size: .; cdr3_aa: ASSSRGGVYEQF
cdr3_length: 15; v_call: TRBV5-1; clone_size: few; cdr3_aa: ASSLGPDQASGSPLH
cdr3_length: 14; v_call: TRBV15; clone_size: many; cdr3_aa: ATSRDRRKGYQPQH
cdr3_length: 13; v_call: TRBV27; clone_size: many; cdr3_aa: ASSLTDRDYYGYT
cdr3_length: 14; v_call: TRBV11-3; clone_size: .; cdr3_aa: ASSLPPGHLNTEAF
cdr3_length: 12; v_call: TRBV9; clone_size: few; cdr3_aa: ASSGSVDTGELF
cdr3_length: 12; v_call: TRBV10-3; clone_size: few; cdr3_aa: AIREDRQNTEAF
cdr3_length: 10; v_call: TRBV28; clone_size: many; cdr3_aa: ASTKPSIPQH
cdr3_length: 11; v_call: TRBV20-1; clone_size: many; cdr3_aa: SARTSGRGAQY
cdr3_length: 9; v_call: TRBV12-3/TRBV12-4; clone_size: many; cdr3_aa: ASSSLGTQY
cdr3_length: 14; v_call: TRBV7-2; clone_size: .; cdr3_aa: ASSLGNSMMNTEAF
cdr3_length: 11; v_call: TRBV3-1; clone_size: few; cdr3_aa: ASSLKSGGTQY
cdr3_length: 11; v_call: TRBV30; clone_size: many; cdr3_aa: AWSGGRNTEAF
cdr3_length: 12; v_call: TRBV12-3/TRBV12-4; clone_size: few; cdr3_aa: ASTLGQFDQPQH
cdr3_length: 13; v_call: TRBV11-1; clone_size: many; cdr3_aa: ASSENTGDAGELF
cdr3_length: 16; v_call: TRBV27; clone_size: few; cdr3_aa: ASSPRGSGTGVPYEQY
cdr3_length: 12; v_call: TRBV7-9; clone_size: few; cdr3_aa: ASSPSGKGQPQH
cdr3_length: 13; v_call: TRBV7-6; clone_size: .; cdr3_aa: ASSLITEQPHEQY
cdr3_length: 11; v_call: TRBV12-3/TRBV12-4; clone_size: many; cdr3_aa: ASGDRGFETQY
cdr3_length: 13; v_call: TRBV5-1; clone_size: .; cdr3_aa: ASSLVGGINNEQF